This T cell receptor (beta chain) was captured by sequencing in a study of T cell responses to AZD1222 COVID-19 vaccine (dated by TCRdb to the early 2020s). For the wider study: TCR sequencing covered 230 or so trial participants: 207 given two doses of AZD1222 and about 26 given two doses of MenACWY control vaccine. Trial participants were enrolled into age subgroups of 18-55, 56-69 and 70-plus years, which contained 148, 28 and 57 TCR-sequenced participants, respectively. Study-level results and caveats: The 56-69-year group was small, and its depth increase did not reach significance, likely because of low power. Epitopes outside the regions mutated in the B.1.351 and B.1.1.7 variants were reportedly recognized by nearly half of the unique spike-specific TCRs. CD4 TCRs associated with the vaccine covered the entire spike protein, and the dominant responses were in regions 160-218 and 743-854. Only five or six AZD1222 recipients were SARS-CoV-2 seropositive at baseline, limiting conclusions about previously exposed vaccinees. After two AZD1222 doses, spike-specific TCR breadth and depth were significantly higher than at day 0 and than in MenACWY recipients. Because no samples from the day 14 peak response were available, repertoires could be characterized only after the peak T cell response. Participants were mostly white British and included more females than males, and it was suggested by the authors that clonal diversity may have been underestimated.

A note on this clone: No cognate antigen has been identified for it. Base qualities are missing; no much larger clone stands one base away.

The CDR3 spans 20 residues, from the cysteine through the phenylalanine. Only CDR3 DNA remains: 60 bases, in frame from the first base. The germline V gene encodes CDR1 WNHNN and CDR2 SYGVQD (reference sequence). V is pruned by 0 bases and J by 2 bases, leaving 12 bases of the junction without a gene match. The CDR3 regions of human TCRbeta chains were subjected to immunosequencing. Regarding the original processing steps: TCRs in the repertoires were compared against a reference library of SARS-CoV-2-specific TCRs that had been generated with the MIRA antigen-specificity platform. Breadth meant the fraction of unique TCRs that were SARS-CoV-2-associated, whereas depth meant the fraction of total T cells that were SARS-CoV-2-associated. Using the MIRA data, every spike-specific TCR was mapped to the spike region that the TCR reacted to and assigned to either a CD4 or a CD8 class. Log10-transformed breadth and depth values were compared by one-way ANOVA with Sidak's multiple comparisons tests. TCRdb obtained this table from immuneACCESS and retained in-frame rearrangements with V and J assigned. These tables miss some clones; where compared with another copy, unresolved V genes account for less than half of the shortfall, and the remainder is unexplained. The V and J calls and clone size were taken over from that table, and D and trimming were inferred from the DNA. The sample table lists 120,000 or so clones, about 89% of them with a count of one. Approximately 7.1% of the sample comes from the top ten.

This specimen's time point label, per the study, means: about 28 days (+/-7) after the second vaccine dose. AZD1222 recipients whose second dose came at about 4 weeks and those whose second dose came at about 12 weeks were combined into one group, since spike-specific TCR depth and breadth did not differ between the two schedules. The vaccinee samples were drawn from two UK trials, COV001 and COV002, one of which was a single-blind randomized controlled phase 2/3 trial testing AZD1222 (ChAdOx1 nCoV-19) in healthy adults. Trial participant PBMC samples were collected at day 0 and day 28 after the second dose for TCRbeta chain sequencing.

The sequence links TRBV10-1 to TRBJ2-1; TRBD2 fits 11 bases in the junction. This clonotype was obtained from an adult who received the AZD1222 COVID-19 vaccine. Material: peripheral blood, obtained 28 days after the second AZD1222 dose. The DNA sequence reads TGCGCCAGCAGTGAGTCCCCTAGCGGGGGGCCCCTTCCCCCCTACAATGAGCAGTTCTTC. It translates to CASSESPSGGPLPPYNEQFF.